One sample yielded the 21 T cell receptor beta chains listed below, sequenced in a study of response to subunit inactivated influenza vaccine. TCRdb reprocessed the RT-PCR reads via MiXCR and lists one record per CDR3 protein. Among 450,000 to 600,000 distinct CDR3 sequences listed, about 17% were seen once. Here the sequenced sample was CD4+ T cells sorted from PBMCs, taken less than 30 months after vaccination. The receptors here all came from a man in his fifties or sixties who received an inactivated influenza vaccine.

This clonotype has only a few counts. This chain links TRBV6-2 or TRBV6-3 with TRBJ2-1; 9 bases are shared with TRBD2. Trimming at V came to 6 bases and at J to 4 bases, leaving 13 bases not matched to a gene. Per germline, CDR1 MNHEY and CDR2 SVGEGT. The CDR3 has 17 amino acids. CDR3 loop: CASRADTGLAVYNEQFF. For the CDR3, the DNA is TGTGCCAGCAGGGCGGATACGGGACTAGCTGTGTACAATGAGCAGTTCTTC.

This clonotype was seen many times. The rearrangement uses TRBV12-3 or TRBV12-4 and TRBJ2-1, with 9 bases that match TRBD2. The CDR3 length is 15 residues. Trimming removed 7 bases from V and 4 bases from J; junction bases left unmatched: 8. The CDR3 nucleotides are TGTGCCAGCACCCTTAGCGGGAGCCGGTACAATGAGCAGTTCTTC. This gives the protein CASTLSGSRYNEQFF.

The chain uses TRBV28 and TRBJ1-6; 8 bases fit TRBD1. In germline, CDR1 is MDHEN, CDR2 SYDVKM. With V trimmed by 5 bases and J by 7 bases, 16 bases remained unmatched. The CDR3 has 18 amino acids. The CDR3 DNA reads TGTGCCAGCAGTCCTTGGGGTTCAGACAGGGGACCAAATTCACCCCTCCACTTT. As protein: CASSPWGSDRGPNSPLHF. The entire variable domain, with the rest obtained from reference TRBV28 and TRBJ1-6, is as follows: DVKVTQSSRYLVKRTGEKVFLECVQDMDHENMFWYRQDPGLGLRLIYFSYDVKMKEKGDIPEGYSVSREKKERFSLILESASTNQTSMYLCASSPWGSDRGPNSPLHFGNGTRLTVT.

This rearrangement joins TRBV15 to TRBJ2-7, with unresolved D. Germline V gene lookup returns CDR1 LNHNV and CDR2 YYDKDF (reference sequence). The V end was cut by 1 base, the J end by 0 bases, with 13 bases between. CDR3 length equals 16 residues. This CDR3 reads CATSRGGSRGSYEQYF. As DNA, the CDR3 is TGTGCCACCAGCAGAGGAGGCAGCCGTGGCTCCTACGAGCAGTACTTC.

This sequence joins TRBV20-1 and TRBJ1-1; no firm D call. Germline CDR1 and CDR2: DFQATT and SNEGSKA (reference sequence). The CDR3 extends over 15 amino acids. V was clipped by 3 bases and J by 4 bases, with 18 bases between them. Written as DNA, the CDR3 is TGCAGTGCTAGCTGGGGAAGTATGGGGAGCACTGAAGCTTTCTTT. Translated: CSASWGSMGSTEAFF.

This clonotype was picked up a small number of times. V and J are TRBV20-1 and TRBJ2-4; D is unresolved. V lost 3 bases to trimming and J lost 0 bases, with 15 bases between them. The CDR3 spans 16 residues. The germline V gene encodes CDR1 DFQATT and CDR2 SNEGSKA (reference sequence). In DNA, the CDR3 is TGCAGTGCTAGCTTGGCAGGTTCTTTAGCCAAAAACATTCAGTACTTC. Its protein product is CSASLAGSLAKNIQYF.

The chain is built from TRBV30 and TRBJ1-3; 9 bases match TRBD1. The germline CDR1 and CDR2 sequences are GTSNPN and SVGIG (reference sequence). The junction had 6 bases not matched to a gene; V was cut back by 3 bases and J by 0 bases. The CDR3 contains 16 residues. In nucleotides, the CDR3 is TGTGCCTGGAGCGGGACAGGGTCCTACTCTGGAAACACCATATATTTT. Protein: CAWSGTGSYSGNTIYF.

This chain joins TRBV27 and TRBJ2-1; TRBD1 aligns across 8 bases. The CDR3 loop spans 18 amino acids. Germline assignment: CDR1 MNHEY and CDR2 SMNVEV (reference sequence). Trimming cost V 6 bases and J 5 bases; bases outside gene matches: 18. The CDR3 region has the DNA TGTGCCAGCAGCTCATTCCGGGACAGGATATTCCTAGACAATGAGCAGTTCTTC. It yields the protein CASSSFRDRIFLDNEQFF.

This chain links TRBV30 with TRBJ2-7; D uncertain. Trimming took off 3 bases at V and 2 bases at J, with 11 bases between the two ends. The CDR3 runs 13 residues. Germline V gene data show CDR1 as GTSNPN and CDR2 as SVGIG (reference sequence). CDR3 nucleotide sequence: TGTGCCTGGAGGTCAAGACGGACCTACGAGCAGTACTTC. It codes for CAWRSRRTYEQYF.

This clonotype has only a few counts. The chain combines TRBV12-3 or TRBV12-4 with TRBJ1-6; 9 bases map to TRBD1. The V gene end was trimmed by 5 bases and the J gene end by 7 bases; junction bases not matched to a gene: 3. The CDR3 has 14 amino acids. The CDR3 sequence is CASSQQGANSPLHF. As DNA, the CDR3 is TGTGCCAGCAGTCAACAGGGGGCGAATTCACCCCTCCACTTT.

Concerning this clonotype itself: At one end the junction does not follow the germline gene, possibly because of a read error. CDR3 nucleotides: TGTGCCAGCAGTGCCGAAGGGGACACCGGGGAGGTGTTTTTT. It translates to CASSAEGDTGEVFF. J is TRBJ2-2 and V is TRBV2; TRBD1 or TRBD2 may be the D gene (6 bases each). The CDR3 extends over 14 amino acids. Germline V gene lookup returns CDR1 SNHLY and CDR2 FYNNEI.

The CDR3 nucleotides are TGTGCCAGCAGTCATACAGAAAACGGGGAGCTGTTTTTT. Translating gives CASSHTENGELFF. The rearrangement joins TRBV2 to TRBJ2-2; D is uncertain. Trimming took 5 bases from V and 7 from J, leaving 11 bases between them. CDR3 length: 13 amino acids. Per the germline V gene, CDR1 is SNHLY and CDR2 is FYNNEI. Using reference TRBV2 and TRBJ2-2 for the parts outside the CDR3, the full variable domain is EPEVTQTPSHQVTQMGQEVILRCVPISNHLYFYWYRQILGQKVEFLVSFYNNEISEKSEIFDDQFSVERPDGSNFTLKIRSTKLEDSAMYFCASSHTENGELFFGEGSRLTVL.

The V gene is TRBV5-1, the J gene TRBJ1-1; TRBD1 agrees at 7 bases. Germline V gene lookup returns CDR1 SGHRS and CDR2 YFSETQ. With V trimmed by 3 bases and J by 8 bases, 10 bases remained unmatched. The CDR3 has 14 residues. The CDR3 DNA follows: TGCGCCAGCAGCTCCCCCGGACAGGTCTCGGAAGCTTTCTTT. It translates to CASSSPGQVSEAFF.

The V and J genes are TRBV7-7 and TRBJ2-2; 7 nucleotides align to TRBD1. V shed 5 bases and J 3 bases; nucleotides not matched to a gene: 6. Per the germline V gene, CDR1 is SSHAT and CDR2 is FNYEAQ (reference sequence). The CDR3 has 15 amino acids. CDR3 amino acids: CASSPQGWDTGELFF. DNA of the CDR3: TGTGCCAGCAGCCCACAGGGGTGGGACACCGGGGAGCTGTTTTTT.

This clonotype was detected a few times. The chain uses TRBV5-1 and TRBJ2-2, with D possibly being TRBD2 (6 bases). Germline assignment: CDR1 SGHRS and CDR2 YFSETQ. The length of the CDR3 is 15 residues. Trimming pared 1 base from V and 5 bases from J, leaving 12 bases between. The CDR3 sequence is CASSLSGEGTGELFF. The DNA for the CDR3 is TGCGCCAGCAGCTTGTCGGGAGAAGGGACCGGGGAGCTGTTTTTT.

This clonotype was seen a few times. CDR3 nucleotides: TGTGCCAGCAGCTTAGTAGCGGGGGGGCAAAAGACCCAGTACTTC. This gives the protein CASSLVAGGQKTQYF. This chain uses TRBV7-2 with TRBJ2-5; 11 bases are shared with TRBD2. The trim removed 1 base at V and 6 bases at J, leaving 4 bases unmatched. Per germline, CDR1 SGHTA and CDR2 FQGNSA. CDR3 length equals 15 residues. Based on the CDR3 plus reference TRBV7-2 and TRBJ2-5, the full variable domain is GAGVSQSPSNKVTEKGKDVELRCDPISGHTALYWYRQSLGQGLEFLIYFQGNSAPDKSGLPSDRFSAERTGGSVSTLTIQRTQQEDSAVYLCASSLVAGGQKTQYFGPGTRLLVL.

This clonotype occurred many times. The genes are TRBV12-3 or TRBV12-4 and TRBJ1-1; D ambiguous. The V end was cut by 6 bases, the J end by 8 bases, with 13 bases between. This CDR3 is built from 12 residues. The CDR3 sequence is CASREGPAEAFF. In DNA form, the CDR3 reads TGTGCCAGCAGAGAGGGTCCTGCGGAAGCTTTCTTT.

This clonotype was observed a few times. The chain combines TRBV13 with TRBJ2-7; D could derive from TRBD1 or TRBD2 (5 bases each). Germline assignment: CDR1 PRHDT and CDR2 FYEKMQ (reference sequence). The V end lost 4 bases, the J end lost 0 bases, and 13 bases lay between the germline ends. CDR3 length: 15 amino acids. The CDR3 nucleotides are TGTGCCAGCAGCTCAACAGGAGGTAGCTCCTACGAGCAGTACTTC. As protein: CASSSTGGSSYEQYF.

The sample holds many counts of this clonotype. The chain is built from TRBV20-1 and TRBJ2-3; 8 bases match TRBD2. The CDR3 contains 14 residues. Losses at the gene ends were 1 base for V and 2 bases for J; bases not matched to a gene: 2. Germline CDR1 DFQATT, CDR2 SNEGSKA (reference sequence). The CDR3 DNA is TGCAGTGCTAGAGCGGGAGGGATCACAGATACGCAGTATTTT. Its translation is CSARAGGITDTQYF.

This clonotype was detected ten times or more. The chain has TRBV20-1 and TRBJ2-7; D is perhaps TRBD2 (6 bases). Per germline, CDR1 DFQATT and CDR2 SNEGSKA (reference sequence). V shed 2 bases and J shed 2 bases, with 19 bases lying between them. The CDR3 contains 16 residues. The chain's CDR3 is CSARYGVEVAAYEQYF. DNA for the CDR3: TGCAGTGCTAGATACGGAGTGGAGGTAGCGGCCTACGAGCAGTACTTC.

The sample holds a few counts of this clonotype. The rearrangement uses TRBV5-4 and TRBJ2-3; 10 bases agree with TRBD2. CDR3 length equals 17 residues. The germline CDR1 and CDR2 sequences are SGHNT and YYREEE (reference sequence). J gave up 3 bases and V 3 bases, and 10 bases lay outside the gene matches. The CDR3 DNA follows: TGTGCCAGCAGCTCATTTCTAGCGGGAGTTCATACAGATACGCAGTATTTT. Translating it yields CASSSFLAGVHTDTQYF.